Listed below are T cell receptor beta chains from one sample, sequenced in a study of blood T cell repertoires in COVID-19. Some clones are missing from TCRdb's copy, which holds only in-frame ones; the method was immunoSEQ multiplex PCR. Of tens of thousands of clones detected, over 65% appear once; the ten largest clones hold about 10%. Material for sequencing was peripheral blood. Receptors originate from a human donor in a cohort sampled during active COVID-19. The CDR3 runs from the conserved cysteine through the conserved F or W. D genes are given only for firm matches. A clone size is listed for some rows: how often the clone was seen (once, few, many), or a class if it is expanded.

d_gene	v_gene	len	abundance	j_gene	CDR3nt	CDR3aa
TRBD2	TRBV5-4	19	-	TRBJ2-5	TGTGCCAGCAGCTTGGAAGAGGTTGCGGGAGGGTCAGAACAAGAGACCCAGTACTTC	CASSLEEVAGGSEQETQYF
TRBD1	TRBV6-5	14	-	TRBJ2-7	TGTGCCAGCAGCCAAACCGGGACAGGGTACGAGCAGTACTTC	CASSQTGTGYEQYF
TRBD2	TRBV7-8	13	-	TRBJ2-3	TGTGCCAGCAGCTTCCCTGGACTAGAAGTACCGTATTTT	CASSFPGLEVPYF
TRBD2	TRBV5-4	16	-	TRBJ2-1	TGTGCCAGCAGCACCGAAAGAGCGGGGGGTTACAAAGTGCAGTTCTTC	CASSTERAGGYKVQFF
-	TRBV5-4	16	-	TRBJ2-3	TGTGCCAGCAGCCCCCCGGGGAGGCAGAACACAGATACGCAGTATTTT	CASSPPGRQNTDTQYF
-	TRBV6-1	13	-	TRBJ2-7	TGTGCCAGCAGTGAAGCCCTCAGGGGCGAGCAGTACTTC	CASSEALRGEQYF
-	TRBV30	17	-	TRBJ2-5	TGTGCCTGGAGTCTCGGCGGCAGTTGGGGAGCCAGGGAGACCCAGTACTTC	CAWSLGGSWGARETQYF
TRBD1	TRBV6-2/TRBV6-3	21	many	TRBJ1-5	TGTGCCAGCAGTTACATCCTCGCCAGGGGGCGAATCTTTGACAGAAGTCAGCCCCAGCATTTT	CASSYILARGRIFDRSQPQHF
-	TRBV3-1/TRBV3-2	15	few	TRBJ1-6	TGTGCCAGCAGCCAAGTACCGGGGGAGACATCACCCCTCCACTTT	CASSQVPGETSPLHF
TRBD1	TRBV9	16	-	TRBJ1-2	TGTGCCAGCAGCGTAGGGACAGGGGGTTATGTCTATGGCTACACCTTC	CASSVGTGGYVYGYTF
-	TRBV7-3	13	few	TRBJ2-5	TGTGCCAGCAGCACAGGGAGGGGGGAGACCCAGTACTTC	CASSTGRGETQYF
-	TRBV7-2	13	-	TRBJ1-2	TGTGCCAGCAGCTTAAGAGGGAACTATGGCTACACCTTC	CASSLRGNYGYTF
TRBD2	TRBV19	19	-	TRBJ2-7	TGTGCCAGTAGTAGCACTAGCGGGAGGGCCCCTGGTCTCCTCTACGAGCAGTACTTC	CASSSTSGRAPGLLYEQYF
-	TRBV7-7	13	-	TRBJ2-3	TGTGCTAGCAGCTTAACAGCGGGAGATACGCAGTATTTT	CASSLTAGDTQYF
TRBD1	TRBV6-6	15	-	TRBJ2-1	TGTGCCAGCAGTCCCCCGGGACAGGGGGTCAATGAGCAGTTCTTC	CASSPPGQGVNEQFF
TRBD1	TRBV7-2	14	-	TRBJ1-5	TGTGCCAGCAGCTCACAGGGGAGCAATCAGCCCCAGCATTTT	CASSSQGSNQPQHF
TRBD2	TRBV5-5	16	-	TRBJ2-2	TGTGCCAGCAGCTCTCGCGGGGGGGCTGACACCGGGGAGCTGTTTTTT	CASSSRGGADTGELFF
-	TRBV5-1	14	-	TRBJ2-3	TGCGCCAGCAGCCCCGAAGTTGGCCCAGATACGCAGTATTTT	CASSPEVGPDTQYF
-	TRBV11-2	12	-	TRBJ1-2	TGTGCCAGCAGCTTATCCGACTATGGCTACACCTTC	CASSLSDYGYTF
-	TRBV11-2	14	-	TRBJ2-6	TGTGCCAGCAGCCTACCAGGTGGGGCCAACGTCCTGACTTTC	CASSLPGGANVLTF
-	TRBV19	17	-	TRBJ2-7	TGTGCCAGTAGTATAGTTGGGTCCCAGGCGAGCTCCTACGAGCAGTACTTC	CASSIVGSQASSYEQYF
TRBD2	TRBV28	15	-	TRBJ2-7	TGTGCCAGCAGTAAAGGACTAGCGGGGACCTACGAGCAGTACTTC	CASSKGLAGTYEQYF
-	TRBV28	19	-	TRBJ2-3	TGTGCCAGCAGTTCCCCGGGACACACAACATTGGGCAACACAGATACGCAGTATTTT	CASSSPGHTTLGNTDTQYF
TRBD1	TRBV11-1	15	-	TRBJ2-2	TGTGCCAGCAGCTTTATTAACAGGGGGACCGGGGAGCTGTTTTTT	CASSFINRGTGELFF
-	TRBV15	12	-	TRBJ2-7	TGTGCCACCAGCAGAGATAGGGGGGGGCAGTACTTC	CATSRDRGGQYF
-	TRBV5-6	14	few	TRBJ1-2	TGTGCCAGCACCCCCCAGGTCGCTCCATATGGCTACACCTTC	CASTPQVAPYGYTF
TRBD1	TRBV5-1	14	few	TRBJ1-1	TGCGCCAGCAGCCCCGGGACAGTGAACACTGAAGCTTTCTTT	CASSPGTVNTEAFF
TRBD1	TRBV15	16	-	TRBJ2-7	TGTGCCACCAGCAGAGAGGGCAGGACAGGAGCCTACGAGCAGTACTTC	CATSREGRTGAYEQYF
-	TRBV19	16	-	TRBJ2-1	TGTGCCAGTAGTATGAGGAGTGGAAACGTGGGCAATGAGCAGTTCTTC	CASSMRSGNVGNEQFF
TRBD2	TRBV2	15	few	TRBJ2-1	TGTGCCAGCGGCGGTACTAGCGATCACTACAATGAGCAGTTCTTC	CASGGTSDHYNEQFF
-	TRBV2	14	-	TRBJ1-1	TGTGCCAGTAAATACAGGGATATGAACACTGAAGCTTTCTTT	CASKYRDMNTEAFF
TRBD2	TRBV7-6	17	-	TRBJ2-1	TGTGCCAGCAGCCCGTCCCTAGCGGGGGGGTCCTTTGGTGAGCAGTTCTTC	CASSPSLAGGSFGEQFF
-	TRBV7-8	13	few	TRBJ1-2	TGTGCCAGCAGCTTTACACAGGGAGCTGGCTACACCTTC	CASSFTQGAGYTF
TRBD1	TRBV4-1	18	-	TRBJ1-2	TGCGCCAGCAGCCAAAAAAGTACAGGGGGCAGTGGCAGCTATGGCTACACCTTC	CASSQKSTGGSGSYGYTF
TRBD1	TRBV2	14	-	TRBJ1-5	TGTGCCAGCAACGGCCTACAGGGGGATCAGCCCCAGCATTTT	CASNGLQGDQPQHF
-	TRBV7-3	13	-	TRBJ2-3	TGTGCCAGCAGCTTATCGTACACAGATACGCAGTATTTT	CASSLSYTDTQYF
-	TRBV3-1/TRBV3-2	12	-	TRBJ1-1	TGTGCCAGCAGCCAAGCTTACACTGAAGCTTTCTTT	CASSQAYTEAFF
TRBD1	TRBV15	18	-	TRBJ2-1	TGTGCCACCAGCAGAACAAGACCCGGGACAGGAGTATACAATGAGCAGTTCTTC	CATSRTRPGTGVYNEQFF
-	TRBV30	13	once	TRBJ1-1	TGTGCCTGGAGGTCAGGAACGAACACTGAAGCTTTCTTT	CAWRSGTNTEAFF
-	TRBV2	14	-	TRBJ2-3	TGTGCCAGCAGTAGGGACTTGAGCACAGATACGCAGTATTTT	CASSRDLSTDTQYF
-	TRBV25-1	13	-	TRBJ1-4	TGTGCCAGCAGGGCAGACAGTAATGAAAAACTGTTTTTT	CASRADSNEKLFF
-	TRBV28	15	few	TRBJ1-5	TGTGCCAGCAGTTTTGGCAGGGCTATTCATCAGCCCCAGCATTTT	CASSFGRAIHQPQHF